Below, 28 T cell receptor beta chains from the same sample are listed, as sequenced in a study of CD8 T cells in ankylosing spondylitis. One entry per CDR3 protein results from TCRdb running MiXCR on the 5' RACE reads. Of some 63,000 distinct CDR3 sequences listed, over 5% are singletons. Sequencing input: synovial fluid, either unsorted or a sorted T cell fraction (not recorded which). These receptors were collected from a male donor with ankylosing spondylitis.

Many counts were recorded for this clonotype. The V and J genes are TRBV5-1 and TRBJ2-1; a weak D match, TRBD1 (6 bases). The CDR3 spans 17 residues. Per the germline V gene, CDR1 is SGHRS and CDR2 is YFSETQ. V gave up 0 bases and J gave up 1 base, with 14 bases separating them. DNA for the CDR3: TGCGCCAGCAGCTTGGAGGCACAGGGTGGGTCCTACAATGAGCAGTTCTTC. Protein sequence: CASSLEAQGGSYNEQFF.

This chain connects TRBV11-3 to TRBJ2-3; D is uncertain. Per germline, CDR1 SGHNT and CDR2 YENEEA. CDR3 length: 16 amino acids. Trimming removed 3 bases at V and 0 bases at J, with 13 bases between. The CDR3 nucleotides are TGTGCCAGCAGCTTCCGCCCATTAGGGAGCACAGATACGCAGTATTTT. Protein sequence: CASSFRPLGSTDTQYF.

This clonotype was counted at least ten times. This chain links TRBV6-1 with TRBJ2-3; TRBD2 matches at 10 bases. There are 16 residues in the CDR3. V lost 11 bases, J lost 1 base, and 12 bases stayed unmatched. Germline V gene lookup returns CDR1 MNHNS and CDR2 SASEGT. CDR3 amino acids: CAASRGGTSGTDTQYF. As DNA, the CDR3 is TGTGCCGCGAGTCGAGGAGGGACTAGCGGCACAGATACGCAGTATTTT.

This clonotype was recorded a few times. The gene calls are TRBV7-9 and TRBJ1-4, with 9 nucleotides matching TRBD1. Germline lookup yields CDR1 SEHNR and CDR2 FQNEAQ (reference sequence). The CDR3 has 14 amino acids. The trim removed 3 bases at V and 6 bases at J, leaving 2 bases unmatched. As DNA, the CDR3 is TGTGCCAGCAGCTTGGGACAGGGCCATGAAAAACTGTTTTTT. Its translation: CASSLGQGHEKLFF.

The sample holds many counts of this clonotype. The rearrangement uses TRBV28 and TRBJ2-7; D uncertain. There are 13 residues in the CDR3. Trimming left V 6 bases short and J 0 bases short, with 9 bases between. CDR1 is MDHEN and CDR2 is SYDVKM in the germline V gene. CDR3 sequence (DNA): TGTGCCAGCAGGGGTCCCAGCTCCTACGAGCAGTACTTC. It translates to CASRGPSSYEQYF.

This clonotype was observed a handful of times. This chain links TRBV11-3 with TRBJ2-7; D might be TRBD2 (6 bases). The CDR3 runs to 15 residues. V gave up 7 bases and J gave up 0 bases, with 16 bases separating them. From germline, CDR1 is SGHNT and CDR2 YENEEA. The CDR3 reads CASTLDGGSSYEQYF. The CDR3 DNA reads as TGTGCCAGCACCCTGGACGGGGGATCCTCCTACGAGCAGTACTTC.

The chain is built from TRBV19 and TRBJ2-2; no reliable D call. The CDR3 is 16 amino acids. The germline V gene has CDR1 LNHDA and CDR2 SQIVND (reference sequence). V gave up 3 bases and J gave up 1 base, with 12 bases separating them. The CDR3 loop is CASSMLGYRNTGELFF. The CDR3 nucleotides read TGTGCCAGTAGTATGCTAGGCTACCGGAACACCGGGGAGCTGTTTTTT. Full variable domain (remainder filled in from reference TRBV19 and TRBJ2-2): DGGITQSPKYLFRKEGQNVTLSCEQNLNHDAMYWYRQDPGQGLRLIYYSQIVNDFQKGDIAEGYSVSREKKESFPLTVTSAQKNPTAFYLCASSMLGYRNTGELFFGEGSRLTVL.

This clonotype was counted between two and nine times. The V and J genes are TRBV12-3 or TRBV12-4 and TRBJ1-6; D possibly corresponds to TRBD1 (5 bases). Trimming took off 5 bases at V and 4 bases at J, with 12 bases between the two ends. CDR3 length: 15 residues. The CDR3 sequence is CASSRRDGYNSPLHF. Written as DNA, the CDR3 is TGTGCCAGCAGTCGAAGGGACGGATATAATTCACCCCTCCACTTT.

This clonotype was observed at least ten times. CDR3 sequence reads: CASSPPPSGRNEQFF. The CDR3 nucleotides are TGTGCCAGCTCACCACCGCCTAGCGGGAGAAATGAGCAGTTCTTC. The V and J genes are TRBV18 and TRBJ2-1; TRBD2 aligns across 10 bases. Losses at the gene ends were 0 bases for V and 7 bases for J; bases not matched to a gene: 3. The CDR3 is made up of 15 amino acids. CDR1 and CDR2 from the germline V gene are KGHSH and LQKENI.

This clonotype was seen a few times. V gene TRBV5-1 combines with J gene TRBJ2-6, with D uncertain. Germline V CDR1 and CDR2: SGHRS, YFSETQ. The CDR3 covers 16 residues. Trimming took 0 bases from V and 0 from J, leaving 7 bases between them. The DNA of the CDR3 is TGCGCCAGCAGCTTGGGTGCAGGCTCTGGGGCCAACGTCCTGACTTTC. Amino acids: CASSLGAGSGANVLTF.

This clonotype has ten or more counts. The rearrangement joins TRBV6-1 to TRBJ1-2; 10 bases fit TRBD1. Unmatched junction bases numbered 5, after V lost 6 bases and J lost 7 bases. CDR3 length equals 13 residues. In germline, CDR1 is MNHNS, CDR2 SASEGT. CDR3 region: CASSRTGGGGYTF. The CDR3 DNA reads as TGTGCCAGCAGCAGGACAGGGGGAGGTGGCTACACCTTC.

A single count supports this clonotype. This clone may be a read error of a much larger clone one base away. The CDR3 sequence is CASRERGNLLAVPSGANVLTF. Written as DNA, the CDR3 is TGTGCCAGCAGAGAACGGGGAAACCTACTAGCGGTACCTTCTGGGGCCAACGTCCTGACTTTC. The chain employs TRBV2 and TRBJ2-6; TRBD2 agrees at 8 bases. V shed 6 bases, J shed 1 base, and the junction held 20 bases outside the gene matches. CDR1 is SNHLY and CDR2 is FYNNEI in the germline V gene. The CDR3 sequence is 21 residues long.

This clonotype turned up a few times. Being one base from a much bigger clone, this may be a read error. The V and J genes are TRBV11-2 and TRBJ2-3; D unresolved. This CDR3 has 13 amino acids. Trimming took 8 bases from V and 4 from J, leaving 13 bases between them. CDR1 is SGHAT, CDR2 FQNNGV, per germline. CDR3 bases: TGTGCCAGCGGCCGACCGTCGGCAGATACGCAGTATTTT. Translating it yields CASGRPSADTQYF.

The CDR3 DNA follows: TGCGCCAGCCGCGAAGGACTAGCGGGAGACGAGGATGAGCAGTTCTTC. It encodes CASREGLAGDEDEQFF. V usage is TRBV5-1 and J usage is TRBJ2-1; 13 bases align to TRBD2. The CDR3 covers 16 residues. V was pared by 7 bases and J by 8 bases, with 12 bases of the junction left unmatched. Germline V gives CDR1 SGHRS, CDR2 YFSETQ.

V and J are TRBV3-1 and TRBJ1-1; tentatively, D is TRBD1 (6 bases). CDR1 and CDR2 (germline): LGHDT, YNNKEL (reference sequence). This CDR3 has 13 amino acids. Trimming cost V 1 base and J 10 bases, with 13 bases left between them. Here the CDR3 reads CASSQGDTGGAFF. The CDR3 nucleotides read TGTGCCAGCAGCCAAGGGGACACCGGGGGAGCTTTCTTT.

There are many counts of this clonotype. The chain joins TRBV7-2 to TRBJ2-2; perhaps D is TRBD1 or TRBD2 (5 bases each). Germline V CDR1 and CDR2: SGHTA, FQGNSA. The V gene lost 5 bases and the J gene lost 3 bases, with 10 bases spanning the gap. The CDR3 totals 14 residues. The CDR3 DNA is TGTGCCAGCAGCACCCGAGGGGACACCGGGGAGCTGTTTTTT. It yields the protein CASSTRGDTGELFF.

This clonotype was counted ten times or more. The gene calls are TRBV12-3 or TRBV12-4 and TRBJ2-2, with 9 bases fitting TRBD2. The trim removed 6 bases at V and 3 bases at J, leaving 11 bases unmatched. CDR3 length: 17 amino acids. CDR3 residues: CASRPGSGRRYTGELFF. CDR3 DNA: TGTGCCAGCAGACCCGGGAGCGGGAGGAGGTACACCGGGGAGCTGTTTTTT.

This clonotype has ten or more counts. J is TRBJ2-7 and V is TRBV29-1; D tentatively fits TRBD1 or TRBD2 (6 bases each). Per germline, CDR1 SQVTM and CDR2 ANQGSEA. V was trimmed by 4 bases and J by 4 bases, leaving 14 bases between them. CDR3 size: 13 residues. CDR3 nucleotide sequence: TGCAGCGTTGTGGGGCAGGGGAGGTACGAGCAGTACTTC. Protein product: CSVVGQGRYEQYF.

This clonotype was recorded at least ten times. This rearrangement joins TRBV28 to TRBJ2-7, with D hard to call. CDR1 MDHEN and CDR2 SYDVKM come from the germline V gene. The CDR3 totals 15 residues. Trimming shortened V by 7 bases and J by 0 bases, and 16 bases separated the two germline ends. The CDR3 spells CASTVWKGSSYEQYF. In DNA form, the CDR3 reads TGTGCCAGCACAGTTTGGAAGGGAAGCTCCTACGAGCAGTACTTC.

This clonotype has at least ten counts. The chain is built from TRBV18 and TRBJ1-1; D is unclear. This CDR3 is built from 13 residues. CDR1 is KGHSH, CDR2 LQKENI, per germline. Trimming pared 2 bases from V and 3 bases from J, leaving 7 bases between. The CDR3 DNA sequence: TGTGCCAGCTCACCAGAGATGGACACTGAAGCTTTCTTT. Translated, it gives CASSPEMDTEAFF. The whole variable domain, remainder taken from reference TRBV18 and TRBJ1-1, is NAGVMQNPRHLVRRRGQEARLRCSPMKGHSHVYWYRQLPEEGLKFMVYLQKENIIDESGMPKERFSAEFPKEGPSILRIQQVVRGDSAAYFCASSPEMDTEAFFGQGTRLTVV.

This clonotype was observed a handful of times. The chain combines TRBV6-5 with TRBJ2-6; TRBD1 agrees at 9 bases. From germline, CDR1 is MNHEY and CDR2 SVGAGI. Trimming took 2 bases from V and 6 from J; bases not matched to a gene: 11. This CDR3 is 18 amino acids long. The DNA for the CDR3 is TGTGCCAGCAGTTACCTAAGGACAGGGGCCCACGAGGCCAACGTCCTGACTTTC. Translated, it gives CASSYLRTGAHEANVLTF.

The rearrangement uses TRBV11-3 and TRBJ1-1, with D perhaps TRBD1 (5 bases). CDR3 length: 13 amino acids. Between the trimmed V and J ends, which lost 6 bases and 7 bases, there was a span of 15 bases. Germline-derived CDR1 and CDR2 are SGHNT and YENEEA. CDR3 DNA sequence: TGTGCCAGCAGTAAAGGGGTGAACCTTGAAGCTTTCTTT. Protein sequence: CASSKGVNLEAFF.

With respect to this clonotype: A read error may explain this, as a much larger clone is one base away. The rearrangement joins TRBV5-6 to TRBJ1-5; 7 bases match TRBD1. V trimming: 7 bases; J trimming: 5 bases; junction bases outside the gene matches: 9. The CDR3 length is 14 residues. Germline V gene sequence: CDR1 SGHDT, CDR2 YYEEEE. CDR3: CASGRGPLYQPQHF. CDR3 in DNA: TGTGCCAGCGGTAGGGGGCCCCTCTATCAGCCCCAGCATTTT.

This clonotype was picked up many times. V usage is TRBV7-9 and J usage is TRBJ1-1, with D tentatively TRBD1 (5 bases). This CDR3 region has 13 residues. Germline CDR1 SEHNR, CDR2 FQNEAQ (reference sequence). Deletions cut 2 bases from V and 11 bases from J, with 15 bases between. The CDR3 DNA sequence: TGTGCCAGCAGCTTAAACCCGACAGACCTCGCTTTCTTT. This encodes CASSLNPTDLAFF.

This clonotype was seen a few times. Given a much more abundant clone one base away, this may be a read error. The chain carries TRBV20-1 and TRBJ2-1, with TRBD1 identical over 9 bases. Germline assignment: CDR1 DFQATT and CDR2 SNEGSKA (reference sequence). The CDR3 totals 15 residues. CDR3 DNA sequence: TGCTGTGTCAGACCTTCGGGACAGGGTTACAATGAGCAGTTCTTC. Its protein product is CCVRPSGQGYNEQFF.

The chain joins TRBV2 to TRBJ2-6; no clear D gene. The V end lost 6 bases, the J end lost 3 bases, and 6 bases lay between the germline ends. CDR1 and CDR2 (germline): SNHLY, FYNNEI. This CDR3 is built from 13 residues. This chain's CDR3 is CASSPIGANVLTF. The CDR3 DNA reads as TGTGCCAGCAGCCCGATTGGGGCCAACGTCCTGACTTTC.

The rearrangement links TRBV5-1 to TRBJ1-6; no clear D. The CDR3 contains 14 residues. Trimming shortened V by 4 bases and J by 10 bases, and 15 bases separated the two germline ends. The V gene's germline CDR1 is SGHRS and CDR2 YFSETQ. CDR3 sequence reads: CASSEGNPRSPLHF. The CDR3 nucleotides read TGCGCCAGCAGCGAAGGGAATCCAAGATCACCCCTCCACTTT.

This clonotype was seen at least ten times. The V call is TRBV12-3 or TRBV12-4, the J call TRBJ1-5; perhaps TRBD1 as D (6 bases). CDR3 length: 14 residues. V gave up 6 bases and J gave up 2 bases, with 11 bases separating them. CDR3 DNA: TGTGCCAGCAGCCGGGAGGGGGGCAATCAGCCCCAGCATTTT. This sequence encodes CASSREGGNQPQHF.